The present entry profiles one TCR beta chain with its context. Its target is unknown. The data were obtained in a study of cytomegalovirus exposure and HLA in healthy donors. Study results and limitations: Three of the chains that were CMV-associated were confirmed in vitro to be specific for CMV antigens.

Data came from immunoSEQ multiplex PCR; TCRdb stores just in-frame clones and leaves some out. The table lists roughly 150,000 clones, about 80% of them singletons. Germline CDR1 reads SGHRS; CDR2 reads YFSETQ. V lost 4 bases, J lost 6 bases, and 16 bases lay in between. This CDR3 has 15 residues. The receptor comes from a man aged 25-40 years in good health and CMV-seropositive. The sample taken for sequencing was PBMCs. V usage is TRBV5-1 and J usage is TRBJ1-4; possible D gene TRBD1, 5 bases. This chain's CDR3 is CASSPGAGEDEKLFF. CDR3 sequence (DNA): TGCGCCAGCAGCCCTGGGGCGGGGGAAGATGAAAAACTGTTTTTT.